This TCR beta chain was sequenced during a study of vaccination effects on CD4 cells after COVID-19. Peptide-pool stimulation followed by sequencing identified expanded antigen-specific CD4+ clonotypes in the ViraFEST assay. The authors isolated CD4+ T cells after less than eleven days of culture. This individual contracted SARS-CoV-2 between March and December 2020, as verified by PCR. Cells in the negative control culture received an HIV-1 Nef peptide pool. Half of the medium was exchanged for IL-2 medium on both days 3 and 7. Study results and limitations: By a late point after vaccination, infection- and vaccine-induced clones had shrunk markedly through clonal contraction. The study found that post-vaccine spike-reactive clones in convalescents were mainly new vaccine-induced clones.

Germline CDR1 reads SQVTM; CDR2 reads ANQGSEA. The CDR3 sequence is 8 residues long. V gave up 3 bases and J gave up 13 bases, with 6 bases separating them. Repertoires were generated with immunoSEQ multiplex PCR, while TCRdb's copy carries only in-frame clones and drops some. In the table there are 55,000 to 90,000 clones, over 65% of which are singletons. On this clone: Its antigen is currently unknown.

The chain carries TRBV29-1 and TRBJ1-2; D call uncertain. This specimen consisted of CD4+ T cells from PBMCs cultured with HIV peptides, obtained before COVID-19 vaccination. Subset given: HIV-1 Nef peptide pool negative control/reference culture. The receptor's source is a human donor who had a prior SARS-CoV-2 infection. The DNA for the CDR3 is TGCAGCGTTGACCTGTCCACCTTC. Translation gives CSVDLSTF.